The clone carrying this T cell receptor beta chain was detected ten times or more. Its antigen is still unknown. The sample originates from a study of regulatory T cells in long-lasting Graves disease. V shed 0 bases and J 7 bases; nucleotides not matched to a gene: 4. CDR1 is SGHDT, CDR2 YYEEEE, per germline. This CDR3 comprises 16 residues. Building of the TCR beta libraries involved iRepertoire HTBI primers and Arm-PCR of CDR3 regions. Each CDR3 protein gets one entry after TCRdb re-called the multiplex PCR reads with MiXCR. The sample gives about 560,000 distinct CDR3 sequences, around 16% of which show up once; around 12% is in the top ten. Study-level points and caveats: Favored usage of TRBV28, TRBJ1-2 and TRBJ2-5 was recorded in persistent disease.

Time point described: newly diagnosed GD, antithyroid drugs for less than 3 months. PBMCs were the source of the RNA used for TCR sequencing. These data were also filed under a second study, of T cells in Graves' hyperthyroidism and ophthalmopathy. Turning to that study: In the blood, most expanded thyroid clonotypes above 0.001 appeared as well. Using 13 V-J features, a model discriminated ophthalmopathy from stable hyperthyroidism.

The sequence was obtained from a man between 18 and 35 years old with Graves disease. Source: peripheral blood mononuclear cells (PBMCs), taken at new diagnosis, from a patient treated with antithyroid drugs. V usage is TRBV5-6 and J usage is TRBJ2-1, with 13 bases that match TRBD2. CDR3 in DNA: TGTGCCAGCAGCTTGGGACTAGCGGGAGGTGGGAATGAGCAGTTCTTC. Amino acids: CASSLGLAGGGNEQFF.